In its sample, the clone carrying this T cell receptor (beta chain) was seen a few times. Its antigen remains unknown. Other DNA sequences from this sample encode an identical CDR3 as well. The data derive from a study of beta chain features in type 1 diabetes. Whole-study results and caveats: Lower insertion and higher deletion counts appeared at VDJ junctions in type 1 diabetes patients. Type 1 diabetes patients showed a moderate but significant shortening of TCRB CDR3s in all four CD4+ subsets. PCR could preferentially amplify shorter templates, alike in patients and controls.

Isolated RNA was reverse transcribed in full, so expressed TCRB transcripts were sequenced. Average reads for naive, central memory and regulatory T cell samples were several million. Clones were read by immunoSEQ multiplex PCR, and TCRdb kept only the in-frame ones, dropping some. The sample records 600,000 or so clones, over 11% being singletons. Source material: naive CD4+ T cells from blood. The sequence came from a man aged 18 to 29 with type 1 diabetes.

The CDR3 spells CASSPGTAQETQYF. The CDR3 nucleotides are TGTGCCAGCTCACCAGGCACAGCCCAAGAGACCCAGTACTTC. The chain employs TRBV18 and TRBJ2-5; no clear D. Germline CDR1 reads KGHSH; CDR2 reads LQKENI. V was cut by 2 bases and J by 1 base, with 8 bases left in between. This CDR3 contains 14 residues.